These 21 T cell receptor beta chains originate from one sample sequenced in a study of control samples from healthy donors and cancer patients. The data were produced by immunoSEQ multiplex PCR, yet TCRdb's version contains in-frame clones alone and is incomplete. The data hold roughly 100,000 clones, with 92% observed a single time. Sequencing was carried out using blood. These receptors originate from a woman aged 18-30 years in good health.

This chain connects TRBV6-1 to TRBJ2-3; D not certain. V dropped 3 bases and J dropped 4 bases, with 11 bases sitting between them. The CDR3 has 14 amino acids. Germline V gene sequence: CDR1 MNHNS, CDR2 SASEGT. Written as DNA, the CDR3 is TGTGCCAGCAGTGAGCCGGTACAACCAGATACGCAGTATTTT. Translating gives CASSEPVQPDTQYF.

The chain carries TRBV4-2 and TRBJ1-1; D unclear. The germline V gene encodes CDR1 LGHNA and CDR2 YNFKEQ. CDR3 length: 15 residues. Trimming removed 1 base from V and 3 bases from J, with 12 bases in between. Written as DNA, the CDR3 is TGTGCCAGCAGCCAAGTTACGGCGCTCGACACTGAAGCTTTCTTT. It translates to CASSQVTALDTEAFF.

This chain uses TRBV6-5 with TRBJ1-5; no reliable D call. V lost 6 bases and J 6 bases, leaving 15 bases between the germline ends. This CDR3 comprises 14 residues. Looked up from germline, CDR1 is MNHEY and CDR2 is SVGAGI. CDR3 DNA: TGTGCCAGCAGAGTCCGGGCAGCTTCTCAGCCCCAGCATTTT. Its protein product is CASRVRAASQPQHF.

The chain links TRBV3-1 (or the pseudogene TRBV3-2) to TRBJ1-2; 11 bases agree with TRBD1. Losses at the gene ends were 4 bases for V and 2 bases for J; bases not matched to a gene: 3. Looked up from germline, CDR1 is LGHDT and CDR2 is YNNKEL (reference sequence). The CDR3 has 15 amino acids. CDR3 amino acids: CASSRGTGGNYGYTF. CDR3 sequence (DNA): TGTGCCAGCAGCCGCGGGACAGGGGGGAACTATGGCTACACCTTC.

The chain is built from TRBV5-1 and TRBJ1-1, with D hard to call. Germline assignment: CDR1 SGHRS and CDR2 YFSETQ. This CDR3 contains 15 residues. Between the trimmed V and J ends, which lost 8 bases and 1 base, there was a span of 18 bases. CDR3 nucleotides: TGCGCCAGTAAGCCCGCGAGGGCGGGGAACACTGAAGCTTTCTTT. As protein: CASKPARAGNTEAFF.

This chain links TRBV25-1 with TRBJ1-2; 7 bases are a match to TRBD1. The CDR3 has 14 amino acids. After removal of 6 bases from V and 4 bases from J, the junction contained 8 bases not matched to a gene. Germline CDR1 reads MGHDK; CDR2 reads SYGVNS. The CDR3 nucleotides read TGTGCCAGCAGACCACAGGGGCTCGGCTATGGCTACACCTTC. As protein: CASRPQGLGYGYTF.

This clone was seen a few times. The genes are TRBV7-9 and TRBJ2-7, with D possibly matching TRBD2 (6 bases). Germline CDR1 SEHNR, CDR2 FQNEAQ (reference sequence). The CDR3 loop spans 17 amino acids. Between the trimmed V and J ends, which lost 0 bases and 3 bases, there was a span of 18 bases. CDR3 DNA: TGTGCCAGCAGCTTAGCTTTCGGCGGGACGAACCTCTACGAGCAGTACTTC. It specifies CASSLAFGGTNLYEQYF. Supplemented by reference TRBV7-9 and TRBJ2-7, the full variable domain reads DTGVSQNPRHKITKRGQNVTFRCDPISEHNRLYWYRQTLGQGPEFLTYFQNEAQLEKSRLLSDRFSAERPKGSFSTLEIQRTEQGDSAMYLCASSLAFGGTNLYEQYFGPGTRLTVT.

The genes are TRBV27 and TRBJ1-6; D may be TRBD1 (5 bases). In germline, CDR1 is MNHEY, CDR2 SMNVEV (reference sequence). The ends were cut back, 5 bases at V and 5 bases at J, with 10 bases in the middle. CDR3 size: 14 residues. CDR3 sequence reads: CASSLRTNNSPLHF. Here the CDR3 DNA reads TGTGCCAGCAGTCTCAGGACAAATAATTCACCCCTCCACTTT.

V and J are TRBV5-1 and TRBJ1-6; maybe TRBD1 (5 bases). The germline V and J ends were trimmed by 0 bases and 7 bases, with 8 bases remaining between them. The germline V gene has CDR1 SGHRS and CDR2 YFSETQ. This CDR3 contains 14 residues. The CDR3 coding sequence is TGCGCCAGCAGCTTGGGGGAGGGGAATTCACCCCTCCACTTT. It specifies CASSLGEGNSPLHF. Full variable domain (rest looked up from reference TRBV5-1 and TRBJ1-6): KAGVTQTPRYLIKTRGQQVTLSCSPISGHRSVSWYQQTPGQGLQFLFEYFSETQRNKGNFPGRFSGRQFSNSRSEMNVSTLELGDSALYLCASSLGEGNSPLHFGNGTRLTVT.

The chain recombines TRBV15 with TRBJ1-4; a weak D match, TRBD1 (5 bases). The CDR3 has 15 residues. The V end lost 3 bases, the J end lost 7 bases, and 15 bases lay between the germline ends. The germline CDR1 and CDR2 sequences are LNHNV and YYDKDF (reference sequence). The CDR3 nucleotides read TGTGCCACCAGCAGTGGGGGTACTGCACTTGAAAAACTGTTTTTT. It encodes CATSSGGTALEKLFF.

CDR3 protein: CASSPSSVRTDTQYF. The CDR3 region has the DNA TGTGCCAGCAGTCCCTCTAGCGTTCGCACAGATACGCAGTATTTT. The chain is built from TRBV2 and TRBJ2-3, with a possible D match to TRBD2 (6 bases). Trimming took 5 bases from V and 1 from J, leaving 13 bases between them. Germline V gene data show CDR1 as SNHLY and CDR2 as FYNNEI. The CDR3 spans 15 residues.

The chain couples TRBV6-2 or TRBV6-3 to TRBJ2-7; 7 nucleotides agree with TRBD1. Per the germline V gene, CDR1 is MNHEY and CDR2 is SVGEGT. This CDR3 has 15 residues. With V trimmed by 0 bases and J by 3 bases, 5 bases remained unmatched. The CDR3 spells CASSYSGTDNYEQYF. The DNA for the CDR3 is TGTGCCAGCAGTTACTCCGGGACAGACAACTACGAGCAGTACTTC.

V and J are TRBV2 and TRBJ1-2; no clear D. V was pared by 4 bases and J by 8 bases, with 14 bases between. The CDR3 is made up of 13 amino acids. Germline V gene lookup returns CDR1 SNHLY and CDR2 FYNNEI. CDR3 nucleotides: TGTGCCAGCAGTGTGGACGGGCGGAGAGGCTACACCTTC. Amino acids: CASSVDGRRGYTF.

This sequence joins TRBV2 and TRBJ2-1; either TRBD1 or TRBD2 may fit D (5 bases each). This CDR3 spans 12 amino acids. Trimming took off 6 bases at V and 13 bases at J, with 16 bases between the two ends. Germline lookup yields CDR1 SNHLY and CDR2 FYNNEI. CDR3 nucleotide sequence: TGTGCCAGCAGACGGGACGCTAACGCCCAGTTCTTC. Translating gives CASRRDANAQFF.

This clone was picked up one time. The chain links TRBV7-2 to TRBJ1-2, with no clear D. The ends were cut back, 0 bases at V and 6 bases at J, with 11 bases in the middle. This CDR3 spans 14 amino acids. Germline V lookup: CDR1 SGHTA, CDR2 FQGNSA. CDR3 loop: CASSLALAGNGYTF. In DNA, the CDR3 is TGTGCCAGCAGCTTAGCGCTGGCAGGCAATGGCTACACCTTC.

The rearrangement links TRBV10-1 to TRBJ1-1; D is ambiguous. This CDR3 has 13 residues. V shed 1 base and J shed 1 base, with 4 bases lying between them. Germline values: CDR1 WNHNN, CDR2 SYGVQD (reference sequence). In DNA form, the CDR3 reads TGCGCCAGCAGTGAGTTTCAGAACACTGAAGCTTTCTTT. It translates to CASSEFQNTEAFF.

The chain is built from TRBV5-5 and TRBJ2-7; 10 nucleotides agree with TRBD2. The CDR3 runs 17 residues. After removal of 0 bases from V and 2 bases from J, the junction contained 8 bases not matched to a gene. Germline V CDR1 and CDR2: SGHKS, YYEKEE (reference sequence). The CDR3 bases are TGTGCCAGCAGCTTGGCCTTAGGACTAGCGGACACCTACGAGCAGTACTTC. Translation: CASSLALGLADTYEQYF.

Written as DNA, the CDR3 is TGTGCCAGTAGTATCCAGCGGGGGGGCTACAATGAGCAGTTCTTC. Translation gives CASSIQRGGYNEQFF. The rearrangement uses TRBV19 and TRBJ2-1; 10 positions match TRBD2. V was pared by 3 bases and J by 3 bases, with 2 bases of the junction left unmatched. Germline assignment: CDR1 LNHDA and CDR2 SQIVND (reference sequence). The CDR3 loop spans 15 amino acids.

This rearrangement joins TRBV2 to TRBJ1-4; perhaps TRBD1 as D (5 bases). This CDR3 spans 16 amino acids. V lost 2 bases to trimming and J lost 0 bases, with 10 bases between them. Germline loops: CDR1 SNHLY, CDR2 FYNNEI. CDR3 nucleotide sequence: TGTGCCAGCAGTGAAACCGGGGCTGCAACTAATGAAAAACTGTTTTTT. Translating gives CASSETGAATNEKLFF.

This chain joins TRBV7-9 and TRBJ1-1; D call uncertain. The CDR3 contains 13 residues. Germline V gene lookup returns CDR1 SEHNR and CDR2 FQNEAQ (reference sequence). V was trimmed by 1 base and J by 7 bases, leaving 10 bases between them. As DNA, the CDR3 is TGTGCCAGCAGCTTAGAGGTCAAGTTTGAAGCTTTCTTT. Amino acid sequence: CASSLEVKFEAFF.

The rearrangement uses TRBV5-4 and TRBJ1-2, with 7 positions matching TRBD1. CDR3 length: 13 amino acids. Trimming removed 3 bases from V and 2 bases from J; junction bases left unmatched: 1. CDR1 is SGHNT, CDR2 YYREEE, per germline (reference sequence). This CDR3 is CASSSGQNYGYTF. CDR3 nucleotides: TGTGCCAGCAGCTCGGGACAGAACTATGGCTACACCTTC.